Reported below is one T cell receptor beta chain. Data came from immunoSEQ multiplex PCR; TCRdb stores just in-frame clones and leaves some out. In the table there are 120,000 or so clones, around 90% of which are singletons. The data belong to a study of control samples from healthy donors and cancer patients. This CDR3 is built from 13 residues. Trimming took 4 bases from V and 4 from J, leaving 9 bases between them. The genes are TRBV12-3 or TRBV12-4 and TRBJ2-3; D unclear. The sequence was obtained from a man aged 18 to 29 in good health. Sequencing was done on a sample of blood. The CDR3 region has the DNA TGTGCCAGCAGTTCGGTTGGGGCAGATACGCAGTATTTT. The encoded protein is CASSSVGADTQYF.